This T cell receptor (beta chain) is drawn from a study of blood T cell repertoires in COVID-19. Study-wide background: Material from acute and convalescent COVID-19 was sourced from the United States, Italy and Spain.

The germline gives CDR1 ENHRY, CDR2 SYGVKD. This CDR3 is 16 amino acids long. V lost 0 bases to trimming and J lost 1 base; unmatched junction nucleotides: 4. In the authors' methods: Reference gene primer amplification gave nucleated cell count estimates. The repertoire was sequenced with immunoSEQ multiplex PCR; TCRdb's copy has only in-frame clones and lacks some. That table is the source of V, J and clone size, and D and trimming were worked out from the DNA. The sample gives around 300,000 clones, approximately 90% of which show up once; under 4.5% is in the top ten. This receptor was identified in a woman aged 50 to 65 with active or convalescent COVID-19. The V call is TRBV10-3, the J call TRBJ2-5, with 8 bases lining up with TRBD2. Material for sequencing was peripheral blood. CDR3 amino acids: CAISESGRGAQETQYF. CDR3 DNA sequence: TGTGCCATCAGTGAGTCAGGGCGGGGGGCCCAAGAGACCCAGTACTTC.